The 31 T cell receptor beta chains presented below share a single source sample, sequenced in a study of T-cell memory formation after mild COVID-19. TCRdb processed the 5' RACE reads anew with MiXCR; each CDR3 protein has one entry. The table records around 140,000 distinct CDR3 sequences, 6% to 7% of them present only once. Material for sequencing was PBMCs or a T cell subset sorted from them (not recorded which). These receptors were obtained from an adult woman who had mild COVID-19 (a few samples of this study predate the infection). Cell type and time point are not known.

This clonotype was detected ten times or more. The chain combines TRBV5-4 with TRBJ1-4; 7 bases fit TRBD1. The CDR3 is made up of 14 amino acids. In germline, CDR1 is SGHNT, CDR2 YYREEE (reference sequence). Germline trimming cut 5 bases from V and 4 bases from J; bases unmatched to any gene: 5. The chain's CDR3 is CASSSGTVNEKLFF. CDR3 DNA: TGTGCCAGCAGTTCCGGGACAGTTAATGAAAAACTGTTTTTT.

This clonotype appeared a single time. This sequence may be a read error, since a much larger clone differs from it by one base. This rearrangement joins TRBV6-5 to TRBJ1-6; 9 bases are a match to TRBD1. Germline CDR1 MNHEY, CDR2 SVGAGI. CDR3 length: 16 amino acids. V gave up 6 bases and J gave up 10 bases; unmatched junction bases: 13. The CDR3 coding sequence is TGTGCCAGCAGCTCTGGACAGGGGAGGGTTAAGTCACCCCTCCACTTT. Encoded protein: CASSSGQGRVKSPLHF.

The rearrangement uses TRBV23-1 and TRBJ2-1; D may be TRBD2 (5 bases). TRBV23-1 is flagged as an ORF with uncertain function. Trimming pared 4 bases from V and 8 bases from J, leaving 15 bases between. The length of the CDR3 is 14 residues. DNA for the CDR3: TGCGCCAGCAGTCCCAATCGAGGGATCGATGAGCAGTTCTTC. As protein: CASSPNRGIDEQFF.

There are many counts of this clonotype. The chain carries TRBV4-1 and TRBJ2-7, with a tentative D call TRBD2 (5 bases). CDR3 size: 14 residues. Germline CDR1 and CDR2: MGHRA and YSYEKL. V was trimmed by 2 bases and J by 3 bases, leaving 11 bases between them. For the CDR3, the DNA is TGCGCCAGCAGCCAACAGGCTCGGGACTACGAGCAGTACTTC. Amino acid sequence: CASSQQARDYEQYF.

This clonotype has at least ten counts. V gene TRBV5-5 combines with J gene TRBJ2-1, with 10 bases identical to TRBD2. This CDR3 has 16 amino acids. With 0 bases clipped from V and 9 bases from J, the junction kept 9 bases outside the gene matches. Germline CDR1 is SGHKS and CDR2 is YYEKEE (reference sequence). CDR3 loop: CASSLDLAGVLGEQFF. In nucleotides, the CDR3 is TGTGCCAGCAGCTTGGATCTAGCGGGAGTTCTTGGTGAGCAGTTCTTC.

V and J are TRBV7-6 and TRBJ2-1; 13 bases line up with TRBD2. Germline trimming cut 5 bases from V and 10 bases from J; bases unmatched to any gene: 5. The germline V gene has CDR1 SGHVS and CDR2 FNYEAQ. The CDR3 contains 14 residues. The CDR3 DNA sequence: TGTGCCAGCAGCCGCCAGGGACTAGCGGGGGAGCAGTTCTTC. Its protein is CASSRQGLAGEQFF. The full variable domain, rest sourced from reference TRBV7-6 and TRBJ2-1, is GAGVSQSPRYKVTKRGQDVALRCDPISGHVSLYWYRQALGQGPEFLTYFNYEAQQDKSGLPNDRFSAERPEGSISTLTIQRTEQRDSAMYRCASSRQGLAGEQFFGPGTRLTVL.

This clonotype was detected ten times or more. This sequence joins TRBV29-1 and TRBJ2-2; D is unclear. Trimming cost V 7 bases and J 3 bases, with 12 bases left between them. CDR1 SQVTM and CDR2 ANQGSEA come from the germline V gene. The CDR3 runs to 13 residues. The CDR3 reads CSACPWDTGELFF. The CDR3 DNA reads TGCAGCGCGTGCCCCTGGGACACCGGGGAGCTGTTTTTT.

V gene TRBV4-3 combines with J gene TRBJ2-3, with D uncertain. This CDR3 contains 15 residues. Trimming pared 0 bases from V and 2 bases from J, leaving 9 bases between. Germline V gene sequence: CDR1 LGHNA, CDR2 YSLEER. In DNA, the CDR3 is TGCGCCAGCAGCCAAGATGCGAGTTCCACAGATACGCAGTATTTT. Encoded protein: CASSQDASSTDTQYF.

V gene TRBV18 combines with J gene TRBJ1-1; 8 positions match TRBD1. The CDR3 runs 14 residues. Trimming removed 4 bases from V and 1 base from J; junction bases left unmatched: 2. The germline V gene encodes CDR1 KGHSH and CDR2 LQKENI. The DNA of the CDR3 is TGTGCCAGCTCACTTCAGGGGGCGAACACTGAAGCTTTCTTT. Translated: CASSLQGANTEAFF. The variable domain in full, with the rest retrieved from reference TRBV18 and TRBJ1-1, is NAGVMQNPRHLVRRRGQEARLRCSPMKGHSHVYWYRQLPEEGLKFMVYLQKENIIDESGMPKERFSAEFPKEGPSILRIQQVVRGDSAAYFCASSLQGANTEAFFGQGTRLTVV.

This clonotype has just a few counts. The chain employs TRBV10-3 and TRBJ2-1; maybe TRBD2 (6 bases). The CDR3 is made up of 12 amino acids. The germline V gene encodes CDR1 ENHRY and CDR2 SYGVKD. Trimming pared 5 bases from V and 10 bases from J, leaving 12 bases between. CDR3 loop: CAISSTSLEQFF. For the CDR3, the DNA is TGTGCCATCAGTTCTACTAGCCTCGAGCAGTTCTTC.

This chain uses TRBV15 with TRBJ1-2; D not resolved. In germline, CDR1 is LNHNV, CDR2 YYDKDF (reference sequence). Trimming shortened V by 5 bases and J by 6 bases, and 19 bases separated the two germline ends. The CDR3 loop spans 15 amino acids. The CDR3 loop is CATSSGTPGFDGYTF. CDR3 bases: TGTGCCACCAGCTCAGGTACCCCGGGCTTTGATGGCTACACCTTC.

The rearrangement links TRBV5-1 to TRBJ2-1, with 9 bases aligning to TRBD1. V was clipped by 0 bases and J by 4 bases; unmatched bases: 5. This CDR3 region has 16 residues. Germline assignment: CDR1 SGHRS and CDR2 YFSETQ. The CDR3 coding sequence is TGCGCCAGCAGCTTGGTAGGGACAGGGATATACAATGAGCAGTTCTTC. Its translation: CASSLVGTGIYNEQFF.

This clonotype was seen at least ten times. The rearrangement joins TRBV10-3 to TRBJ1-3; tentatively, D is TRBD1 (5 bases). The V and J ends lost 8 bases and 8 bases respectively, with 10 bases between them. The germline V gene has CDR1 ENHRY and CDR2 SYGVKD. The CDR3 covers 11 residues. CDR3 amino acids: CAISRGDTIYF. CDR3 in DNA: TGTGCCATCTCCCGGGGGGACACCATATATTTT.

This clonotype was seen more than once but under ten times. This chain uses TRBV12-3 or TRBV12-4 with TRBJ2-1, with D possibly TRBD2 on 7 matching bases. Trimming pared 6 bases from V and 9 bases from J, leaving 27 bases between. CDR3 length: 17 amino acids. CDR3 bases: TGTGCCAGCAGCGGGGGGCCGGTTAGTGGTGCGGGTGGTGAGCAGTTCTTC. Its protein product is CASSGGPVSGAGGEQFF.

The chain combines TRBV3-1 with TRBJ2-4; TRBD1 agrees at 8 bases. Trimming took 1 base from V and 0 from J; bases not matched to a gene: 5. There are 17 residues in the CDR3. Germline V CDR1 and CDR2: LGHDT, YNNKEL (reference sequence). The CDR3 sequence: CASSQVDRAIAKNIQYF. CDR3 in DNA: TGTGCCAGCAGCCAAGTGGACAGGGCTATAGCCAAAAACATTCAGTACTTC.

This clonotype has ten or more counts. CDR3 bases: TGTGCCAGCAGTCTTAGTCGAGGGCCCTTGGATACGCAGTATTTT. Amino acids: CASSLSRGPLDTQYF. The chain recombines TRBV11-2 with TRBJ2-3; tentative D call: TRBD2 (5 bases). Trimming left V 6 bases short and J 6 bases short, with 19 bases between. CDR3 length equals 15 residues. Germline CDR1 SGHAT, CDR2 FQNNGV.

This clonotype showed up just a few times. The gene calls are TRBV4-1 and TRBJ1-4; maybe TRBD1 (5 bases). This CDR3 region has 15 residues. Germline CDR1 is MGHRA and CDR2 is YSYEKL. V lost 4 bases and J 7 bases, leaving 16 bases between the germline ends. CDR3 sequence reads: CASSRGDWGGEKLFF. CDR3 coding DNA: TGCGCCAGCAGCCGAGGGGATTGGGGTGGTGAAAAACTGTTTTTT.

The V and J genes are TRBV7-2 and TRBJ2-1, with 10 positions matching TRBD2. This CDR3 has 16 residues. Germline lookup yields CDR1 SGHTA and CDR2 FQGNSA. V lost 5 bases to trimming and J lost 13 bases; unmatched junction nucleotides: 17. CDR3 region: CASSQRWLAGGAVQFF. DNA for the CDR3: TGTGCCAGCAGCCAGCGGTGGTTAGCGGGGGGAGCCGTCCAGTTCTTC.

This clonotype was counted ten times or more. V is TRBV12-3 or TRBV12-4 and J is TRBJ2-1; TRBD2 matches 10 bases. The V segment lost 5 bases and the J segment 6 bases; nucleotides outside the gene matches: 4. This CDR3 has 14 amino acids. Here the CDR3 reads CASSKREGRNEQFF. The CDR3, as DNA: TGTGCCAGCAGTAAGCGGGAGGGCCGCAATGAGCAGTTCTTC.

This clonotype was recorded at least ten times. The chain combines TRBV6-5 with TRBJ2-3; D not resolved. Trimming left V 6 bases short and J 7 bases short, with 5 bases between. CDR1 is MNHEY and CDR2 is SVGAGI in the germline V gene. There are 10 residues in the CDR3. The CDR3 spells CASRDNTQYF. CDR3 in DNA: TGTGCCAGCAGAGATAATACGCAGTATTTT.

This clonotype was picked up many times. The chain carries TRBV6-5 and TRBJ1-2; D remains ambiguous. Germline V gives CDR1 MNHEY, CDR2 SVGAGI. Trimming removed 8 bases at V and 4 bases at J, with 17 bases between. The CDR3 extends over 14 amino acids. CDR3 sequence reads: CASAKIGGLYGYTF. In DNA form, the CDR3 reads TGTGCCAGCGCCAAGATAGGTGGGCTCTATGGCTACACCTTC.

The chain combines TRBV5-1 with TRBJ2-3, with D perhaps matching TRBD2 (5 bases). Between the trimmed V and J ends, which lost 5 bases and 0 bases, there was a span of 13 bases. CDR3 length equals 15 residues. Germline V gene lookup returns CDR1 SGHRS and CDR2 YFSETQ. CDR3 in amino acids: CASRSGLASTDTQYF. In DNA, the CDR3 is TGCGCCAGCAGAAGCGGACTTGCTAGCACAGATACGCAGTATTTT.

Here the CDR3 DNA reads TGTGCCAGCAGCCTCCGGACTAGCGGCTCCTACGAGCAGTACTTC. Its translation: CASSLRTSGSYEQYF. This rearrangement joins TRBV4-2 to TRBJ2-7; 10 bases match TRBD2. The CDR3 runs 15 residues. V lost 4 bases to trimming and J lost 0 bases; unmatched junction nucleotides: 3. The germline V gene encodes CDR1 LGHNA and CDR2 YNFKEQ.

This clonotype was recorded at least ten times. The V and J genes are TRBV3-1 and TRBJ2-6; D remains ambiguous. This CDR3 is 13 amino acids long. Germline V gene data show CDR1 as LGHDT and CDR2 as YNNKEL (reference sequence). Trimming pared 8 bases from V and 0 bases from J, leaving 5 bases between. CDR3 amino acids: CASENSGANVLTF. The CDR3 bases are TGTGCCAGCGAAAACTCTGGGGCCAACGTCCTGACTTTC. Full variable domain (remainder filled in from reference TRBV3-1 and TRBJ2-6): DTAVSQTPKYLVTQMGNDKSIKCEQNLGHDTMYWYKQDSKKFLKIMFSYNNKELIINETVPNRFSPKSPDKAHLNLHINSLELGDSAVYFCASENSGANVLTFGAGSRLTVL.

V gene TRBV3-1 combines with J gene TRBJ2-5, with 14 bases identical to TRBD2. Germline loops: CDR1 LGHDT, CDR2 YNNKEL (reference sequence). Trimming took 1 base from V and 5 from J; bases not matched to a gene: 3. This CDR3 contains 16 residues. CDR3 nucleotide sequence: TGTGCCAGCAGCCAAGGGACTAGCGGGAGGCTTGAGACCCAGTACTTC. Translation gives CASSQGTSGRLETQYF.

This clonotype was seen repeatedly, ten times or more. The genes are TRBV5-5 and TRBJ2-5, with 13 bases that match TRBD2. V lost 5 bases, J lost 4 bases, and 5 bases stayed unmatched. Per the germline V gene, CDR1 is SGHKS and CDR2 is YYEKEE (reference sequence). The CDR3 covers 15 residues. The CDR3 nucleotides read TGTGCCAGCAGAACTAGCGGGGGGGCGACAGAGACCCAGTACTTC. Its protein product is CASRTSGGATETQYF.

This clonotype was detected ten times or more. This chain connects TRBV7-9 to TRBJ1-1; D might be TRBD1 (5 bases). The germline V gene encodes CDR1 SEHNR and CDR2 FQNEAQ (reference sequence). V lost 4 bases, J lost 3 bases, and 9 bases lay in between. CDR3 length: 13 amino acids. CDR3 DNA: TGTGCCAGCAGCTCACGGGGGGACACTGAAGCTTTCTTT. Translation gives CASSSRGDTEAFF.

This clonotype has just a few counts. The genes are TRBV11-1 and TRBJ2-2; D not resolved. The germline V gene encodes CDR1 SGHAT and CDR2 FQDESV (reference sequence). The CDR3 runs 13 residues. V was cut by 3 bases and J by 1 base, with 3 bases left in between. The CDR3, as DNA: TGTGCCAGCAGCTTCATGAACACCGGGGAGCTGTTTTTT. It yields the protein CASSFMNTGELFF.

The CDR3 nucleotides read TGTGCCAGCAGCCAAGGGGTGACAGGGGCTACTGAAGCTTTCTTT. Protein sequence: CASSQGVTGATEAFF. V usage is TRBV3-1 and J usage is TRBJ1-1; 8 positions agree with TRBD1. The V gene's germline CDR1 is LGHDT and CDR2 YNNKEL (reference sequence). The CDR3 totals 15 residues. The ends lost 1 base at V and 5 bases at J; junction bases unmatched: 6.

This chain uses TRBV11-2 with TRBJ1-4; no reliable D call. Germline V CDR1 and CDR2: SGHAT, FQNNGV. Trimming left V 5 bases short and J 8 bases short, with 9 bases between. This CDR3 has 12 amino acids. The CDR3 loop is CASSPDREKLFF. The CDR3 DNA sequence: TGTGCCAGCAGCCCCGACCGGGAAAAACTGTTTTTT.

This clonotype came up a few times. The chain uses TRBV25-1 and TRBJ1-3, with 7 positions matching TRBD1. This CDR3 has 15 amino acids. Trimming removed 6 bases from V and 4 bases from J; junction bases left unmatched: 9. The germline gives CDR1 MGHDK, CDR2 SYGVNS. CDR3 coding DNA: TGTGCCAGCAGGAGAGGGGGCAATAGGGGAAACACCATATATTTT. As protein: CASRRGGNRGNTIYF. Combining the CDR3 with reference TRBV25-1 and TRBJ1-3 gives the whole variable domain EADIYQTPRYLVIGTGKKITLECSQTMGHDKMYWYQQDPGMELHLIHYSYGVNSTEKGDLSSESTVSRIRTEHFPLTLESARPSHTSQYLCASRRGGNRGNTIYFGEGSWLTVV.